The next 13 T cell receptor beta chains were all read from a single sample in a study of vaccination and CD4 T cells after COVID-19. For these TCRs, the target antigens are not known. CD4+ T cells that had been cultured provided DNA sequenced with the Oncomine TCR Beta short-read assay. TCRdb used MiXCR to reprocess the PCR reads, holding one entry per CDR3 protein. This table has a few thousand distinct CDR3 sequences, roughly 19% appearing once. Specified treatment: approximately 10-day PBMC culture with coronavirus spike peptide pools or control peptides (ViraFEST assay). The specimen was CD4+ T cells from blood, cultured in vitro. The source of these receptors is a human donor who had recovered from COVID-19.

The J gene is TRBJ1-3, the V gene TRBV5-4; the D is unclear. The V gene lost 0 bases and the J gene lost 0 bases, with 1 base spanning the gap. Germline-derived CDR1 and CDR2 are SGHNT and YYREEE (reference sequence). The CDR3 contains 13 residues. CDR3 sequence reads: CASSLGSGNTIYF. CDR3 nucleotides: TGTGCCAGCAGCTTGGGCTCTGGAAACACCATATATTTT.

A few counts support this clonotype. The chain recombines TRBV15 with TRBJ2-2; 7 nucleotides agree with TRBD2. Germline V gene data show CDR1 as LNHNV and CDR2 as YYDKDF (reference sequence). V was pared by 0 bases and J by 3 bases, with 1 base of the junction left unmatched. CDR3 size: 15 residues. The DNA of the CDR3 is TGTGCCACCAGCAGAGATGCGGGGGACACCGGGGAGCTGTTTTTT. It specifies CATSRDAGDTGELFF.

J is TRBJ1-1 and V is TRBV6-1; unclear D gene. CDR3 size: 14 residues. Per germline, CDR1 MNHNS and CDR2 SASEGT. V dropped 6 bases and J dropped 3 bases, with 14 bases sitting between them. The CDR3 coding sequence is TGTGCCAGCAGGACACACCAGGCTCACACTGAAGCTTTCTTT. Its translation is CASRTHQAHTEAFF.

This clonotype has just a few counts. The J gene is TRBJ2-5, the V gene TRBV7-2, with unresolved D. From germline, CDR1 is SGHTA and CDR2 FQGNSA. This CDR3 has 13 amino acids. V was clipped by 3 bases and J by 1 base, with 6 bases between them. CDR3 coding DNA: TGTGCCAGCAGCTTTAGCCGCCAAGAGACCCAGTACTTC. It specifies CASSFSRQETQYF.

By share, this clonotype ranks as medium-sized. The V call is TRBV12-3 or TRBV12-4, the J call TRBJ2-3; TRBD2 aligns across 14 bases. This CDR3 region has 16 residues. Trimming cost V 4 bases and J 6 bases; bases outside gene matches: 6. The CDR3 is CASSYGLAGGRDTQYF. For the CDR3, the DNA is TGTGCCAGCAGTTACGGACTAGCGGGGGGAAGGGATACGCAGTATTTT.

By frequency in the sample, this clonotype is medium-sized. This chain connects TRBV7-8 to TRBJ2-2; D is ambiguous. The CDR3 is made up of 15 amino acids. Trimming pared 3 bases from V and 0 bases from J, leaving 8 bases between. The V gene's germline CDR1 is SGHVS and CDR2 FQNEAQ. The DNA of the CDR3 is TGTGCCAGCAGCTTTCTAACATCGAACACCGGGGAGCTGTTTTTT. This codes for CASSFLTSNTGELFF.

By its share, this clonotype is medium-sized. J is TRBJ2-3 and V is TRBV6-1; 9 nucleotides agree with TRBD2. This CDR3 region has 16 residues. The V segment lost 5 bases and the J segment 4 bases; nucleotides outside the gene matches: 10. Germline V gives CDR1 MNHNS, CDR2 SASEGT. The CDR3 protein is CASSKTSGLPADTQYF. In DNA, the CDR3 is TGTGCCAGCAGTAAGACTAGCGGACTCCCCGCAGATACGCAGTATTTT.

This sequence joins TRBV18 and TRBJ2-5, with D uncertain. Germline V gene lookup returns CDR1 KGHSH and CDR2 LQKENI. Trimming took off 3 bases at V and 4 bases at J, with 6 bases between the two ends. This CDR3 spans 12 amino acids. DNA of the CDR3: TGTGCCAGCTCACCGGTCCGAGAGACCCAGTACTTC. Residues: CASSPVRETQYF.

This clonotype is labeled medium-sized. The gene calls are TRBV11-2 and TRBJ2-2; no reliable D call. Trimming took 4 bases from V and 3 from J, leaving 12 bases between them. The CDR3 sequence is 15 residues long. CDR1 is SGHAT, CDR2 FQNNGV, per germline. CDR3 sequence reads: CASSSSSYYTGELFF. The CDR3 region has the DNA TGTGCCAGCAGCTCGTCAAGTTATTACACCGGGGAGCTGTTTTTT.

The gene calls are TRBV27 and TRBJ1-1, with 8 bases matching TRBD1. The junction had 7 bases not matched to a gene; V was cut back by 5 bases and J by 5 bases. The length of the CDR3 is 14 residues. CDR1 and CDR2 from the germline V gene are MNHEY and SMNVEV (reference sequence). CDR3 in amino acids: CASSHRQGRTEAFF. The CDR3 bases are TGTGCCAGCAGTCACCGACAGGGGAGGACTGAAGCTTTCTTT.

This clonotype is medium-sized in the sample. V gene TRBV12-3 or TRBV12-4 combines with J gene TRBJ1-1; D gene ambiguous. The CDR3 is 14 residues long. Trimming removed 5 bases from V and 6 bases from J, with 16 bases in between. CDR3 protein: CASSALLRGAEAFF. DNA for the CDR3: TGTGCCAGCAGTGCACTACTCAGAGGCGCTGAAGCTTTCTTT.

As concerns this clonotype: Possible read error: a much larger clone is one base away. The chain combines TRBV20-1 with TRBJ1-6, with D possibly being TRBD1 (6 bases). Per the germline V gene, CDR1 is DFQATT and CDR2 is SNEGSKA (reference sequence). The V end lost 6 bases, the J end lost 9 bases, and 18 bases lay between the germline ends. CDR3 size: 14 residues. The CDR3 region has the DNA TGCAGTGCACTCAGGACAGCTTCTAGTTCACCCCTCCACTTT. Translated, it gives CSALRTASSSPLHF.

The CDR3 here is CASTHPGPGNQPQHF. CDR3 sequence (DNA): TGTGCCAGTACTCACCCCGGGCCCGGGAATCAGCCCCAGCATTTT. The rearrangement links TRBV19 to TRBJ1-5; D gene uncertain. The V end lost 7 bases, the J end lost 4 bases, and 17 bases lay between the germline ends. CDR1 LNHDA and CDR2 SQIVND come from the germline V gene (reference sequence). The CDR3 is 15 amino acids.